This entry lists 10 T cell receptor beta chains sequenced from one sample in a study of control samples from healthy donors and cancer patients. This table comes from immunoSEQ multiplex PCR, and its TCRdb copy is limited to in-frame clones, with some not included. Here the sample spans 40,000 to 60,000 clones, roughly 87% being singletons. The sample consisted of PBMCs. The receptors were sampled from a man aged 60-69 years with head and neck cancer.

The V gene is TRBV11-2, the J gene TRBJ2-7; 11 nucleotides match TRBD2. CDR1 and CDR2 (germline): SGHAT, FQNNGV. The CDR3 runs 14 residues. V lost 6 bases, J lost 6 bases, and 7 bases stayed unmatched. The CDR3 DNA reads TGTGCCAGCAGTCTTAGCGGGAGGGCCTTCGAGCAGTACTTC. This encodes CASSLSGRAFEQYF.

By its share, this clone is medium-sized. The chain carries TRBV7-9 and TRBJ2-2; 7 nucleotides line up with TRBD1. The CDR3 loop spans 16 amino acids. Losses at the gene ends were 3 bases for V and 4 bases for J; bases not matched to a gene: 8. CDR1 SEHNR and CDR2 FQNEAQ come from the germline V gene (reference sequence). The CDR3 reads CASSFRQGVTTGELFF. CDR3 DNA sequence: TGTGCCAGCAGCTTTCGGCAGGGGGTTACCACCGGGGAGCTGTTTTTT.

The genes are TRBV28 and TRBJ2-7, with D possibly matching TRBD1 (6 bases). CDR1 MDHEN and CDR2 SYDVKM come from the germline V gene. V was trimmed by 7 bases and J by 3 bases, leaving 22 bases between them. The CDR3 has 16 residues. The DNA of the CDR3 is TGTGCCAGCACCTCCCCGAGTGCGACAGGAGACTACGAGCAGTACTTC. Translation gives CASTSPSATGDYEQYF.

Written as DNA, the CDR3 is TGTGCCAGCAGCTTCCCCCGACTAGCCGGCACAGATACGCAGTATTTT. Its translation: CASSFPRLAGTDTQYF. This sequence joins TRBV7-9 and TRBJ2-3, with 7 bases lining up with TRBD2. V dropped 3 bases and J dropped 1; count of bases not matched to a gene: 7. Germline CDR1 SEHNR, CDR2 FQNEAQ (reference sequence). The CDR3 loop spans 16 amino acids.

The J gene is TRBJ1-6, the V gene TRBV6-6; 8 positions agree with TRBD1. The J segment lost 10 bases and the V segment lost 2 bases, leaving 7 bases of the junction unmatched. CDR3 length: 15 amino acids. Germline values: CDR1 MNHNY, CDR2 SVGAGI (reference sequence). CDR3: CASSYPRQGPSPLHF. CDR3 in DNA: TGTGCCAGCAGTTACCCGCGACAGGGGCCATCACCCCTCCACTTT.

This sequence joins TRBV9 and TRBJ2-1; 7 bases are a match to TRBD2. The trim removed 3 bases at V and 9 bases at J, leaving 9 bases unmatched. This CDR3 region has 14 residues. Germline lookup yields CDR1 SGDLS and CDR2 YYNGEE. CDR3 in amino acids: CASSGVSPGGEQFF. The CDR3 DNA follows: TGTGCCAGCAGCGGAGTGAGCCCGGGAGGTGAGCAGTTCTTC.

This CDR3 is CASSIGPGREQFF. Written as DNA, the CDR3 is TGTGCCAGTAGTATAGGTCCGGGTCGCGAGCAGTTCTTC. The chain joins TRBV19 to TRBJ2-1; D is undetermined. Germline CDR1 is LNHDA and CDR2 is SQIVND (reference sequence). There are 13 residues in the CDR3. Trimming shortened V by 1 base and J by 10 bases, and 11 bases separated the two germline ends. The full variable domain, completed using reference TRBV19 and TRBJ2-1, is DGGITQSPKYLFRKEGQNVTLSCEQNLNHDAMYWYRQDPGQGLRLIYYSQIVNDFQKGDIAEGYSVSREKKESFPLTVTSAQKNPTAFYLCASSIGPGREQFFGPGTRLTVL.

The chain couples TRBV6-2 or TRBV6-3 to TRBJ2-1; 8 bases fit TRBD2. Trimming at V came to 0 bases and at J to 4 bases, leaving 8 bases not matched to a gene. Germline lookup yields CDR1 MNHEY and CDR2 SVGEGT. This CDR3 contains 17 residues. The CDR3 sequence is CASSYSISGNKYNEQFF. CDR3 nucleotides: TGTGCCAGCAGTTACTCGATTAGCGGGAATAAGTACAATGAGCAGTTCTTC.

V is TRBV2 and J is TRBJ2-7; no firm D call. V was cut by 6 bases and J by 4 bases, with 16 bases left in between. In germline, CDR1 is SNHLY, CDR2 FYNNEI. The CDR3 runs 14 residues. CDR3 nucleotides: TGTGCCAGCAGGACCCCGGTGGGTTCTTACGAGCAGTACTTC. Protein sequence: CASRTPVGSYEQYF. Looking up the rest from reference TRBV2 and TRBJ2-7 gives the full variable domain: EPEVTQTPSHQVTQMGQEVILRCVPISNHLYFYWYRQILGQKVEFLVSFYNNEISEKSEIFDDQFSVERPDGSNFTLKIRSTKLEDSAMYFCASRTPVGSYEQYFGPGTRLTVT.

CDR3 residues: CASSNAEQYF. The DNA for the CDR3 is TGTGCCAGCAGCAATGCAGAGCAGTACTTC. The J gene is TRBJ2-7, the V gene TRBV6-2 or TRBV6-3, with D unresolved. This CDR3 contains 10 residues. Trimming stripped 6 bases from V and 7 bases from J, with 7 bases between. Germline CDR1 reads MNHEY; CDR2 reads SVGEGT.